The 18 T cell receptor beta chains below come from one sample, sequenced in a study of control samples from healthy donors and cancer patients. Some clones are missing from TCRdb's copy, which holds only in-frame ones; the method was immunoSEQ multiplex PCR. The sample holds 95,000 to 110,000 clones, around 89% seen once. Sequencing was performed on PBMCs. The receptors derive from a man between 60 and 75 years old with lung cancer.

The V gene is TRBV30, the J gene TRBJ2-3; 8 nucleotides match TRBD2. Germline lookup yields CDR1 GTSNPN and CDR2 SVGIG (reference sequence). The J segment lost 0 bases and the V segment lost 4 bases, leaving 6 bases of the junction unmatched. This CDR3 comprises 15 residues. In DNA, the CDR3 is TGTGCCTGGACGCGGGGGGCGCAAAGCACAGATACGCAGTATTTT. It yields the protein CAWTRGAQSTDTQYF. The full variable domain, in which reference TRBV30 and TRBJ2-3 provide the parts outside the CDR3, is SQTIHQWPATLVQPVGSPLSLECTVEGTSNPNLYWYRQAAGRGLQLLFYSVGIGQISSEVPQNLSASRPQDRQFILSSKKLLLSDSGFYLCAWTRGAQSTDTQYFGPGTRLTVL.

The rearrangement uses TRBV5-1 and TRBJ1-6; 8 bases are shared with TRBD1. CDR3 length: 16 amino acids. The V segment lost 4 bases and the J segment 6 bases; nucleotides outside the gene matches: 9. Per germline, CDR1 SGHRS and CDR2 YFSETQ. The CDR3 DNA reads TGCGCCAGCAGCACTGGACAGGGATCGGGTAATTCACCCCTCCACTTT. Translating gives CASSTGQGSGNSPLHF. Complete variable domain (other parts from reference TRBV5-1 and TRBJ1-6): KAGVTQTPRYLIKTRGQQVTLSCSPISGHRSVSWYQQTPGQGLQFLFEYFSETQRNKGNFPGRFSGRQFSNSRSEMNVSTLELGDSALYLCASSTGQGSGNSPLHFGNGTRLTVT.

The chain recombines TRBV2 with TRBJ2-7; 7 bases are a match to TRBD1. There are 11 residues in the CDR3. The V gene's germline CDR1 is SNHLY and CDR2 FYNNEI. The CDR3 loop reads CASSRTGWLDV. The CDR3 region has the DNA TGTGCCAGCAGTAGGACAGGTTGGTTGGACGTC.

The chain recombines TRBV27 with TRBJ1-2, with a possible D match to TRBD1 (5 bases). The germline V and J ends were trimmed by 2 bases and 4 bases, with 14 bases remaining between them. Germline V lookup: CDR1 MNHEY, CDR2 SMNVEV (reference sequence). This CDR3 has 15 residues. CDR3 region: CASSLGGEGIYGYTF. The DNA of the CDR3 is TGTGCCAGCAGTTTAGGGGGAGAGGGGATCTATGGCTACACCTTC.

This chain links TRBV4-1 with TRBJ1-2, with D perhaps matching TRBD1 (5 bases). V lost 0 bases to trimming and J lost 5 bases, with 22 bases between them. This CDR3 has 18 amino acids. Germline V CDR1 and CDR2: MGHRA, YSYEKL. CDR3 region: CASSQEAPGRDYTYGYTF. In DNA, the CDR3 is TGCGCCAGCAGCCAAGAAGCCCCGGGCAGGGACTATACTTATGGCTACACCTTC.

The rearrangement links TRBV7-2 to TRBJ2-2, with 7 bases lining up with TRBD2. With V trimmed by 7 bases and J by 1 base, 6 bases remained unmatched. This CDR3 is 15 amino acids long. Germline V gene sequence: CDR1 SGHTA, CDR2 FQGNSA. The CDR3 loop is CASTSGGMNTGELFF. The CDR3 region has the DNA TGTGCCAGCACCTCGGGGGGTATGAACACCGGGGAGCTGTTTTTT. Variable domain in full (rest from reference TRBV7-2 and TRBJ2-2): GAGVSQSPSNKVTEKGKDVELRCDPISGHTALYWYRQSLGQGLEFLIYFQGNSAPDKSGLPSDRFSAERTGGSVSTLTIQRTQQEDSAVYLCASTSGGMNTGELFFGEGSRLTVL.

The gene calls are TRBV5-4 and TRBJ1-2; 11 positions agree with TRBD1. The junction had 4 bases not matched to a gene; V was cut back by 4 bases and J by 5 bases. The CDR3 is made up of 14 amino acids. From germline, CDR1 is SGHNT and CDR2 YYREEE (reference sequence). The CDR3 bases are TGTGCCAGCAGCCAGGACAGGGGGCTTTATGGCTACACCTTC. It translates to CASSQDRGLYGYTF. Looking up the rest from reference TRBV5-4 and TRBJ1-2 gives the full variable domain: ETGVTQSPTHLIKTRGQQVTLRCSSQSGHNTVSWYQQALGQGPQFIFQYYREEENGRGNFPPRFSGLQFPNYSSELNVNALELDDSALYLCASSQDRGLYGYTFGSGTRLTVV.

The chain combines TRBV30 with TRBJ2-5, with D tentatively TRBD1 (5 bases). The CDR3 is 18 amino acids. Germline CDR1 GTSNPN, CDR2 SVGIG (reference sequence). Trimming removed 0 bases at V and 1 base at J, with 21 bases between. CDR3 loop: CAWSVEVGARGTQETQYF. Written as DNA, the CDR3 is TGTGCCTGGAGTGTTGAAGTAGGTGCAAGGGGCACCCAAGAGACCCAGTACTTC.

The CDR3 region is CASSLVMLAQETQYF. The CDR3 DNA reads TGTGCCAGCAGCTTAGTAATGCTAGCTCAAGAGACCCAGTACTTC. The V call is TRBV7-9, the J call TRBJ2-5; TRBD2 is a possible D gene (5 bases). The CDR3 consists of 15 residues. Per germline, CDR1 SEHNR and CDR2 FQNEAQ (reference sequence). With 1 base removed from V and 2 bases from J, the gap between germline ends came to 11 bases. Full variable domain (missing parts from reference TRBV7-9 and TRBJ2-5): DTGVSQNPRHKITKRGQNVTFRCDPISEHNRLYWYRQTLGQGPEFLTYFQNEAQLEKSRLLSDRFSAERPKGSFSTLEIQRTEQGDSAMYLCASSLVMLAQETQYFGPGTRLLVL.

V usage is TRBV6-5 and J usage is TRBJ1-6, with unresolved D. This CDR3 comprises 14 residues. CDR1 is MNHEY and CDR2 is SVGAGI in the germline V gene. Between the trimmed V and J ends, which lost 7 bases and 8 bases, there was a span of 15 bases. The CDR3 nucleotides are TGTGCCAGCAAGTCAACCGCCGGAGATTCACCCCTCCACTTT. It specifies CASKSTAGDSPLHF.

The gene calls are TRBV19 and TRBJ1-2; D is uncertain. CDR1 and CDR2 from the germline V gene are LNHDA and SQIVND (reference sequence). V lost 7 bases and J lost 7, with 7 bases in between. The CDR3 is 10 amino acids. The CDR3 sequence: CASKGLGYTF. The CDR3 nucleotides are TGTGCCAGTAAGGGCCTTGGCTACACCTTC.

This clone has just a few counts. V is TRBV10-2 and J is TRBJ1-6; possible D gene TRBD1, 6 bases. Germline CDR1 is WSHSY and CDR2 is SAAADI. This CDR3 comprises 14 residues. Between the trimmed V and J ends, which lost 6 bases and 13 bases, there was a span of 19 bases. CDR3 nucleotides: TGCGCCAGCAGCCCCAATAACAGGGACGGGCCCCTCCACTTT. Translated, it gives CASSPNNRDGPLHF.

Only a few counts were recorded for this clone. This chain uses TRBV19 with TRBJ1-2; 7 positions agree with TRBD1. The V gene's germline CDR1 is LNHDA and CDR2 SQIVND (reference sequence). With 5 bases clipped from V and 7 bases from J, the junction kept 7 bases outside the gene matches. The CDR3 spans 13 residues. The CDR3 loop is CASSLDREGGYTF. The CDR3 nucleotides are TGTGCCAGTAGTCTCGACAGGGAGGGTGGCTACACCTTC.

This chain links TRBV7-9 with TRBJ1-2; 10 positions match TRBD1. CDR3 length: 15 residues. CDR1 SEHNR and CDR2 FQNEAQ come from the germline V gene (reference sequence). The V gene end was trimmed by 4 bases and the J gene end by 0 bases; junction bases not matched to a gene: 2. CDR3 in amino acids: CASSSGQGTNYGYTF. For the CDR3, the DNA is TGTGCCAGCAGCTCGGGACAGGGGACTAACTATGGCTACACCTTC.

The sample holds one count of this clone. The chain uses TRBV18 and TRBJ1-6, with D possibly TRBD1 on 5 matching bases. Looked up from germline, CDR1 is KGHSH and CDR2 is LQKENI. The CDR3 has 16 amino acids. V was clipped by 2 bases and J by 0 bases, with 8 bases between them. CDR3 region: CASSPGGSSYNSPLHF. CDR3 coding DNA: TGTGCCAGCTCACCAGGGGGGAGCTCCTATAATTCACCCCTCCACTTT.

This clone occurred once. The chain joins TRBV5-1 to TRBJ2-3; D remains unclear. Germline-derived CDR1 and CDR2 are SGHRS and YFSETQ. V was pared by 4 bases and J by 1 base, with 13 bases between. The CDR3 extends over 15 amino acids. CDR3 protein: CASSLPSSGTDTQYF. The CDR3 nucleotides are TGCGCCAGCAGCCTGCCGTCCTCCGGCACAGATACGCAGTATTTT.

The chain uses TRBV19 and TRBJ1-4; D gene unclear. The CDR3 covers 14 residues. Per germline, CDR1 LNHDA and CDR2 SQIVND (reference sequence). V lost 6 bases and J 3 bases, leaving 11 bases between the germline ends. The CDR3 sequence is CASSPNGPNEKLFF. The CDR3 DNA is TGTGCCAGTAGCCCCAATGGACCTAATGAAAAACTGTTTTTT.

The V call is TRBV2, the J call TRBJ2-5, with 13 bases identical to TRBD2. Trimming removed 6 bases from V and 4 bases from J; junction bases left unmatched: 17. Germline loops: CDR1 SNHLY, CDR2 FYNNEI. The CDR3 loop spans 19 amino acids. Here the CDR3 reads CASSPLSLAGGPSGETQYF. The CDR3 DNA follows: TGTGCCAGCAGCCCACTCTCACTAGCGGGGGGGCCTTCGGGAGAGACCCAGTACTTC.